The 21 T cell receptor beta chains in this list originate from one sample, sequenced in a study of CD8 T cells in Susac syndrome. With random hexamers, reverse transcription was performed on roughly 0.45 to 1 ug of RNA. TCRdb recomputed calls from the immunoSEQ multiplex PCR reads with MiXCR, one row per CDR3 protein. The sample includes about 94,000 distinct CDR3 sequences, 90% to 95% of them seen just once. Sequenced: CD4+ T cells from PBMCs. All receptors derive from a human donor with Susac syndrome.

Written as DNA, the CDR3 is TGTGCCAGCAGTGAGGTCTTACAGGAGAGCACCGGGGAGCTGTTTTTT. Translation gives CASSEVLQESTGELFF. The chain combines TRBV27 with TRBJ2-2, with TRBD1 as a possible D gene (5 bases). This CDR3 is 16 amino acids long. CDR1 is MNHEY, CDR2 SMNVEV, per germline (reference sequence). The V end was cut by 5 bases, the J end by 4 bases, with 17 bases between.

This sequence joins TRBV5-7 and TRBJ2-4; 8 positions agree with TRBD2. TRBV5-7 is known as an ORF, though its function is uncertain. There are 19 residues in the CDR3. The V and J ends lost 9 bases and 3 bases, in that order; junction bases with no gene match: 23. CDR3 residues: CANRSGTRECYFGKNIQYF. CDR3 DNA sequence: TGTGCCAACAGGTCCGGGACTAGAGAATGTTATTTCGGCAAAAACATTCAGTACTTC.

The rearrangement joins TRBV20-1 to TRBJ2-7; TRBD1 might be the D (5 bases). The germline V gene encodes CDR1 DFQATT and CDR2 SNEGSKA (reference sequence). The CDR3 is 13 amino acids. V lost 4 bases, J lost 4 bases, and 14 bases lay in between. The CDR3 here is CSATVDRSYEQYF. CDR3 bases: TGCAGTGCTACCGTTGACAGATCGTACGAGCAGTACTTC.

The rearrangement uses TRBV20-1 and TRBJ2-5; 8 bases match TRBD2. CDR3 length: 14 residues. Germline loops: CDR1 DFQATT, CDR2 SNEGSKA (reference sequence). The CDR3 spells CPQGSGGPRETQYF. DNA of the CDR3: TGCCCTCAGGGAAGCGGGGGTCCGCGAGAGACCCAGTACTTC.

DNA for the CDR3: TGCAGCGCCTCCAGGGGCTATAATTCACCCCTCCACTTT. Amino acids: CSASRGYNSPLHF. The chain is built from TRBV29-1 and TRBJ1-6, with D perhaps matching TRBD1 (6 bases). Germline assignment: CDR1 SQVTM and CDR2 ANQGSEA. CDR3 length: 13 residues. Trimming removed 7 bases at V and 3 bases at J, with 10 bases between. Variable domain in full (rest from reference TRBV29-1 and TRBJ1-6): SAVISQKPSRDICQRGTSLTIQCQVDSQVTMMFWYRQQPGQSLTLIATANQGSEATYESGFVIDKFPISRPNLTFSTLTVSNMSPEDSSIYLCSASRGYNSPLHFGNGTRLTVT.

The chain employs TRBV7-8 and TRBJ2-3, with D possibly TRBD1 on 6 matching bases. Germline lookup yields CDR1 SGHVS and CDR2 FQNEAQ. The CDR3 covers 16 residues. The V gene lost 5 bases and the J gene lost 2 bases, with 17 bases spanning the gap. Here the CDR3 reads CASSPRDNSTTDTQYF. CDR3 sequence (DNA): TGTGCCAGCAGCCCCAGGGACAATTCTACCACAGATACGCAGTATTTT.

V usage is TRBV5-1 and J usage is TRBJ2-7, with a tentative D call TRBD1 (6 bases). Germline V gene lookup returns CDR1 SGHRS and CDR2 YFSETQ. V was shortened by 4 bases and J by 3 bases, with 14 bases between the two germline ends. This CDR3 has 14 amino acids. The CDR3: CASSTRQDGYEQYF. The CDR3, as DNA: TGCGCCAGCAGCACCCGACAGGACGGCTACGAGCAGTACTTC.

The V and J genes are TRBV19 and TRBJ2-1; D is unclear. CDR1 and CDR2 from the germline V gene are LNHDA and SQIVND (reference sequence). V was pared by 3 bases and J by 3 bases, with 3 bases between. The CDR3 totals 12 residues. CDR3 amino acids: CASSIDYNEQFF. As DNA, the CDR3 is TGTGCCAGTAGTATTGACTACAATGAGCAGTTCTTC.

The CDR3 DNA reads as TGTGCCTGGCGCAAAATGGGACTAGCAAACATTCAGTACTTC. Amino acids: CAWRKMGLANIQYF. V gene TRBV30 combines with J gene TRBJ2-4; 9 bases fit TRBD2. Germline loops: CDR1 GTSNPN, CDR2 SVGIG (reference sequence). The trim removed 5 bases at V and 6 bases at J, leaving 8 bases unmatched. This CDR3 is built from 14 residues.

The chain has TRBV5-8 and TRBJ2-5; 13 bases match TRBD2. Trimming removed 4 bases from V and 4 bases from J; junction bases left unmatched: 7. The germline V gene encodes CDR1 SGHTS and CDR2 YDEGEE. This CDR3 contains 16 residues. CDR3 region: CASSIGLAGARETQYF. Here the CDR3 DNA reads TGTGCCAGCAGCATTGGACTAGCGGGGGCGAGAGAGACCCAGTACTTC.

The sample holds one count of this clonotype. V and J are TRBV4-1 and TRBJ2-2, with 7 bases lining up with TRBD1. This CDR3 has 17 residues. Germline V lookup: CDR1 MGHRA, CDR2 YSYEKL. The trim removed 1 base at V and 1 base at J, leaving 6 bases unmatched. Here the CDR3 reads CASSQVWWDRNTGELFF. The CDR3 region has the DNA TGCGCCAGCAGCCAAGTTTGGTGGGACAGGAACACCGGGGAGCTGTTTTTT.

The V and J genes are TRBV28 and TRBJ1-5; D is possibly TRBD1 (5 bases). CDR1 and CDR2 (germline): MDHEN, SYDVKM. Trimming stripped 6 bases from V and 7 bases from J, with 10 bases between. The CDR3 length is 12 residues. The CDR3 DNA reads TGTGCCAGCAGCGTTGGGGGGCAGCCCCAGCATTTT. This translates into CASSVGGQPQHF.

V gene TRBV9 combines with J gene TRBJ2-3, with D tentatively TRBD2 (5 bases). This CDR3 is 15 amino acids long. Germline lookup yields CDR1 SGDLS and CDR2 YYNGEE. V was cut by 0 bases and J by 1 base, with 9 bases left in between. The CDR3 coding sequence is TGTGCCAGCAGCGTAGGGACTCTGGGCACAGATACGCAGTATTTT. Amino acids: CASSVGTLGTDTQYF.

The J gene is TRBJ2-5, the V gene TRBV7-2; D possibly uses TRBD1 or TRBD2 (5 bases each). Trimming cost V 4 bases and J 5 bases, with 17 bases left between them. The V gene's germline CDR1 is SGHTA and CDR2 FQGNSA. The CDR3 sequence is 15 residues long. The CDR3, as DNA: TGTGCCAGCAGCTCTGGGGGAATCCCCACGGAGACCCAGTACTTC. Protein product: CASSSGGIPTETQYF.

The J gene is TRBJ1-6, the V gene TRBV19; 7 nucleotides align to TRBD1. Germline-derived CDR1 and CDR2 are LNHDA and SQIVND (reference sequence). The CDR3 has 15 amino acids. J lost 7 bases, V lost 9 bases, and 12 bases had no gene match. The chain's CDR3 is CASGSSTGFNSPLHF. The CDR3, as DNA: TGTGCCAGCGGATCCTCGACAGGGTTCAATTCACCCCTCCACTTT.

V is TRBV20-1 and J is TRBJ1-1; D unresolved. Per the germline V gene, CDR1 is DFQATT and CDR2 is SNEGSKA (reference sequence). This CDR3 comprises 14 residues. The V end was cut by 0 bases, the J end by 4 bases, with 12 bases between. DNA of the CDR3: TGCAGTGCTAGAGAATGGCGTCCGAGCACTGAAGCTTTCTTT. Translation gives CSAREWRPSTEAFF.

CDR3 region: CASSSGTGEMSGYTF. The CDR3 nucleotides are TGTGCCAGCAGCTCCGGGACGGGCGAGATGTCGGGCTACACCTTC. The gene calls are TRBV7-2 and TRBJ1-2; D is perhaps TRBD1 (5 bases). This CDR3 is 15 amino acids long. V gave up 4 bases and J gave up 8 bases, with 20 bases separating them. Germline V lookup: CDR1 SGHTA, CDR2 FQGNSA.

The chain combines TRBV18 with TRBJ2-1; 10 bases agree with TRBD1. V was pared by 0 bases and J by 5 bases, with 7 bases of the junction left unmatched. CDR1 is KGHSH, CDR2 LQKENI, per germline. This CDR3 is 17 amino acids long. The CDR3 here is CASSPPKGTGENNEQFF. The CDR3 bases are TGTGCCAGCTCACCACCGAAGGGGACAGGGGAAAACAATGAGCAGTTCTTC.

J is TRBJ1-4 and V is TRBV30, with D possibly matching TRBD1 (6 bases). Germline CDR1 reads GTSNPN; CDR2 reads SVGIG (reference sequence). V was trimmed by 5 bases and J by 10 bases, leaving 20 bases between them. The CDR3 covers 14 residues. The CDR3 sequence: CAWLSTGVTGKLFF. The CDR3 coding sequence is TGTGCCTGGCTCTCGACAGGAGTCACTGGAAAACTGTTTTTT.

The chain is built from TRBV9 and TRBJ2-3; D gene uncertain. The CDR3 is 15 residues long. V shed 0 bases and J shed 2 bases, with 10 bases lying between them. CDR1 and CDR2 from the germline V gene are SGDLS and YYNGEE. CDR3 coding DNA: TGTGCCAGCAGCGTAGGCGGTCTAACCACAGATACGCAGTATTTT. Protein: CASSVGGLTTDTQYF.

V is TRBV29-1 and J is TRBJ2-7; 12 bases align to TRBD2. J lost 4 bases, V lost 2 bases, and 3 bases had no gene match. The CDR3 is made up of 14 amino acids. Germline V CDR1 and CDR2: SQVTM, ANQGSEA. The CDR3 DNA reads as TGCAGCGTTGAATCCGGGACTAGCGGGTACGAGCAGTACTTC. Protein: CSVESGTSGYEQYF.